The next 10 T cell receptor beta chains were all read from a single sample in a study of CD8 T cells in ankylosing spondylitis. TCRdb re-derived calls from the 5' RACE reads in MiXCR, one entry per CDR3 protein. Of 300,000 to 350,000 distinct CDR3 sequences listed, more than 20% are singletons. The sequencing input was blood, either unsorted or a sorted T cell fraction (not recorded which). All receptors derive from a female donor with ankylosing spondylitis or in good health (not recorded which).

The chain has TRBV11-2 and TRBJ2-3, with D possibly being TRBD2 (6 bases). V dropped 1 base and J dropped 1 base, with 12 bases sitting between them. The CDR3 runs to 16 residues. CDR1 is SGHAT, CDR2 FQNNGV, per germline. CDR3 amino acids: CASSLAGGMGTDTQYF. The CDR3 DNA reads TGTGCCAGCAGCTTAGCGGGCGGGATGGGCACAGATACGCAGTATTTT. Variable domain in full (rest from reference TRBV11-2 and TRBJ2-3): EAGVAQSPRYKIIEKRQSVAFWCNPISGHATLYWYQQILGQGPKLLIQFQNNGVVDDSQLPKDRFSAERLKGVDSTLKIQPAKLEDSAVYLCASSLAGGMGTDTQYFGPGTRLTVL.

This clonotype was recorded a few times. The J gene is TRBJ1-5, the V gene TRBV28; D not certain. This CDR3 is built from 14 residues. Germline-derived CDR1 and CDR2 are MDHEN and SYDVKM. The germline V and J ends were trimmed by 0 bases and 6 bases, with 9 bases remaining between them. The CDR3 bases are TGTGCCAGCAGTTTATGGGGTGGAGGTCAGCCCCAGCATTTT. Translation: CASSLWGGGQPQHF.

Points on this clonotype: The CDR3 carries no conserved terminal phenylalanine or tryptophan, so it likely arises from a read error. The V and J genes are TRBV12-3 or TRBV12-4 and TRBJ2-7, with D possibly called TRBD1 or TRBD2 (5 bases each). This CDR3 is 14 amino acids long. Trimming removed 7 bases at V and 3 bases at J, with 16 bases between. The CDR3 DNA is TGTGCCAGCACTCCTTCCGGGACCATCTACGAGCAGTACTAC. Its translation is CASTPSGTIYEQYY.

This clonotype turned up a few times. The CDR3 protein is CASRTDRANTGELFF. In DNA, the CDR3 is TGTGCCAGCAGAACCGACAGGGCGAACACCGGGGAGCTGTTTTTT. The gene calls are TRBV6-1 and TRBJ2-2, with 7 positions matching TRBD1. Germline V gene lookup returns CDR1 MNHNS and CDR2 SASEGT. The trim removed 6 bases at V and 0 bases at J, leaving 4 bases unmatched. The CDR3 has 15 residues.

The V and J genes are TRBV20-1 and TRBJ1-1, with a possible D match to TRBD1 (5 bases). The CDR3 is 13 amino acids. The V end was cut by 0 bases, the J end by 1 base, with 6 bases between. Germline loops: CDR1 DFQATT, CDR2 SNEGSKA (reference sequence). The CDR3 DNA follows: TGCAGTGCTAGAGATGACAGGAACACTGAAGCTTTCTTT. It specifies CSARDDRNTEAFF.

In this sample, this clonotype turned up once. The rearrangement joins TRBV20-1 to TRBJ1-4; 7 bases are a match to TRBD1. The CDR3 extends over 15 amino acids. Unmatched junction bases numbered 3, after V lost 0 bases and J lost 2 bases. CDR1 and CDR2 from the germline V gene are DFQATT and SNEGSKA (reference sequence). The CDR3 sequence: CSARDRRGTNEKLFF. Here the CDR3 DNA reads TGCAGTGCTAGAGACCGCAGGGGGACTAATGAAAAACTGTTTTTT.

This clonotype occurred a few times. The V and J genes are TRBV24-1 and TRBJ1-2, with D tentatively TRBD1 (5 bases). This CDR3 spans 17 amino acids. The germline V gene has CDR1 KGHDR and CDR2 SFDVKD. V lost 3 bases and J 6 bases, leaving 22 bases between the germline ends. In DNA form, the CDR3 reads TGTGCCACCAGTGATCCTACGACCGGGGACGTTTACCATGGCTACACCTTC. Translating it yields CATSDPTTGDVYHGYTF.

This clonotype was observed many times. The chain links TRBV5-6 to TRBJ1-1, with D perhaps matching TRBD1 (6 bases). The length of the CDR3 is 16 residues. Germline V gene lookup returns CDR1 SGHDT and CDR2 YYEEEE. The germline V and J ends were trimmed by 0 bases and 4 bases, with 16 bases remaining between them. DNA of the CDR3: TGTGCCAGCAGCTTGGAGCGCGGGGGGCCGGGCACTGAAGCTTTCTTT. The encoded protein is CASSLERGGPGTEAFF.

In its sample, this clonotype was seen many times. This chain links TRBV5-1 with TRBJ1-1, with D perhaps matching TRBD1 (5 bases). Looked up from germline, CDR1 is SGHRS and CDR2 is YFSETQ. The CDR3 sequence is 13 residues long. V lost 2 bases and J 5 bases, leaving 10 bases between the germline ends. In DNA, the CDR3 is TGCGCCAGCAGCTTAGGGGCGGGAACTGAAGCTTTCTTT. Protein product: CASSLGAGTEAFF.

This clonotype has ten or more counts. CDR3 sequence reads: CASSWGRDREAFF. CDR3 in DNA: TGTGCCAGCAGTTGGGGGAGGGACAGGGAAGCTTTCTTT. This sequence joins TRBV6-5 and TRBJ1-1, with 8 bases matching TRBD1. Germline V gene lookup returns CDR1 MNHEY and CDR2 SVGAGI. Unmatched junction bases numbered 6, after V lost 4 bases and J lost 8 bases. The CDR3 is 13 residues long.